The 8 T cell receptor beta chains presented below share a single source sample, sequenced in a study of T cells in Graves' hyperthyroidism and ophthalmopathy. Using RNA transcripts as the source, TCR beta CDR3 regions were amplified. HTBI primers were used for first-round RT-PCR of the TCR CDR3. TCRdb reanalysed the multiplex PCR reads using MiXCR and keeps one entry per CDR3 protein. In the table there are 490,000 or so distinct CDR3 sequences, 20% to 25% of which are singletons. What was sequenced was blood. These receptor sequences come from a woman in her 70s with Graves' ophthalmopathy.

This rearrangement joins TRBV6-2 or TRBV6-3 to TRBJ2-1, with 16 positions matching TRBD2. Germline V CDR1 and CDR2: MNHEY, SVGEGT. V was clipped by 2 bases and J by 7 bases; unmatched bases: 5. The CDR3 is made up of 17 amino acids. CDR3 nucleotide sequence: TGTGCCAGCAGTTACCCCCCGGGACTAGCGGGAGGGAATGAGCAGTTCTTC. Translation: CASSYPPGLAGGNEQFF.

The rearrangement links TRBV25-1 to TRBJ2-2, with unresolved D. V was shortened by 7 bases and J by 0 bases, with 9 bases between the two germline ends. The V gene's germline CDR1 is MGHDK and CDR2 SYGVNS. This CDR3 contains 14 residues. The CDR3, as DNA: TGTGCCAGCACCTCCCTCGCGAACACCGGGGAGCTGTTTTTT. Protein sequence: CASTSLANTGELFF.

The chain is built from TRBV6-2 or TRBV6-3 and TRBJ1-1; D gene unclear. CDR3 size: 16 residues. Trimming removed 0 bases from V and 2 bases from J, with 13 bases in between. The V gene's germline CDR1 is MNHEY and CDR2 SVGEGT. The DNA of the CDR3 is TGTGCCAGCAGTTACTCGATCGGGCTGAGAAACACTGAAGCTTTCTTT. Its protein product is CASSYSIGLRNTEAFF.

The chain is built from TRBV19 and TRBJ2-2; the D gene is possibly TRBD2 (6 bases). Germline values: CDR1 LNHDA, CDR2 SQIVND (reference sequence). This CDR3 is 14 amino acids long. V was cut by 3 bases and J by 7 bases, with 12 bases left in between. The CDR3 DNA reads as TGTGCCAGTAGTATCTACGGGAGTAACGGGGAGCTGTTTTTT. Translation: CASSIYGSNGELFF.

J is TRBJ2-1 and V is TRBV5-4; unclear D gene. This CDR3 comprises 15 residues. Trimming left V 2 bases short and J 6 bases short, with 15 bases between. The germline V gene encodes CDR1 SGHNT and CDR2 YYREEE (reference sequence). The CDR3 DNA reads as TGTGCCAGCAGCTTTAAAGGCTTCAAGGGCAATGAGCAGTTCTTC. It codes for CASSFKGFKGNEQFF. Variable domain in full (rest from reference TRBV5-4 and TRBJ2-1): ETGVTQSPTHLIKTRGQQVTLRCSSQSGHNTVSWYQQALGQGPQFIFQYYREEENGRGNFPPRFSGLQFPNYSSELNVNALELDDSALYLCASSFKGFKGNEQFFGPGTRLTVL.

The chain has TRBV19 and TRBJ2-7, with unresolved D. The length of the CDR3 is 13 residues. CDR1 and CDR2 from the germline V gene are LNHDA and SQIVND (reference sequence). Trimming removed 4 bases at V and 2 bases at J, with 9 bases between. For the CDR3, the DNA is TGTGCCAGTAGTAAGGGCCGGGCCTACGAGCAGTACTTC. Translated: CASSKGRAYEQYF.

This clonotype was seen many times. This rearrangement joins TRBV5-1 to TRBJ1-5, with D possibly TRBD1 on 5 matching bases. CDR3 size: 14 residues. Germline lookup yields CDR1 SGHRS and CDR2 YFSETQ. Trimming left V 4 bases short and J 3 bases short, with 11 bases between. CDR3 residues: CASSPGHPNQPQHF. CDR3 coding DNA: TGCGCCAGCAGCCCCGGACACCCCAATCAGCCCCAGCATTTT.

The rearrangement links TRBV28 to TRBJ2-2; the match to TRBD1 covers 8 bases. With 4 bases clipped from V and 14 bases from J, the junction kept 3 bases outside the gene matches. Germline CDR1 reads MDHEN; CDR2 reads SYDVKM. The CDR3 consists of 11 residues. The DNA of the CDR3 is TGTGCCAGCAGTTCAACAGGGGGTCTGTTTTTT. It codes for CASSSTGGLFF.